This T cell receptor (beta chain) was identified during a study of blood T cell repertoires in COVID-19. Study details: The samples span acute and convalescent COVID-19 from the United States, Italy and Spain. PBMCs, B-cell-depleted T cells, or T cells were the source of the cDNA or gDNA that made up the material.

Germline V lookup: CDR1 MNHNY, CDR2 SVGAGI (reference sequence). After removal of 7 bases from V and 9 bases from J, the junction contained 6 bases not matched to a gene. This CDR3 has 13 residues. In the original processing: For nucleated cells, counts were estimated from reference gene primer amplification. The repertoire was sequenced with immunoSEQ multiplex PCR; TCRdb's copy has only in-frame clones and lacks some. From that table come the V and J calls and clone size; the DNA was used to work out D and trimming. The sample comprises 140,000 to 150,000 clones, over 75% of which are singletons, and 10% to 15% rests with the top ten.

The chain recombines TRBV6-6 with TRBJ2-1; 10 bases fit TRBD2. This sequence was found in a man in his sixties with active or convalescent COVID-19. The sequencing input was peripheral blood. The CDR3 DNA reads as TGTGCCAGCAAAGCGGGAGGGCCTGGTGAGCAGTTCTTC. Translated: CASKAGGPGEQFF.